These 3 T cell receptor beta chains share one sample of origin, sequenced in a study of blood T cells in healthy people across ages. Using a J-beta primer mix together with a sample-barcoded 5' primer, a second PCR was run for roughly 6 to 12 cycles. TCRdb independently ran MiXCR on the 5' RACE reads; one entry per CDR3 protein. The sample holds fewer than 1 million distinct CDR3 sequences, under 45% seen once. Source material: blood. These receptors originate from a man in his sixties in good health.

This clonotype was counted a few times. CDR3 in DNA: TGTGCCAGCAGCCAAACAGGGCCGGGGGAGCAGTACTTC. This translates into CASSQTGPGEQYF. V and J are TRBV12-3 or TRBV12-4 and TRBJ2-7; D may be TRBD1 (6 bases). V was trimmed by 6 bases and J by 7 bases, leaving 16 bases between them. The CDR3 runs to 13 residues.

The rearrangement joins TRBV29-1 to TRBJ1-2; D is possibly TRBD1 (5 bases). CDR1 is SQVTM and CDR2 is ANQGSEA in the germline V gene. Between the trimmed V and J ends, which lost 7 bases and 4 bases, there was a span of 10 bases. The CDR3 totals 11 residues. The CDR3 protein is CSGQGPYGYTF. The CDR3 DNA reads as TGCAGCGGGCAGGGACCCTATGGCTACACCTTC.

The CDR3 DNA follows: TGTGCCAGCAGCAGGTCCGACACAAGCGGAAACTACGAGCAGTACTTC. As protein: CASSRSDTSGNYEQYF. The chain links TRBV11-2 to TRBJ2-7, with a possible D match to TRBD2 (5 bases). CDR1 and CDR2 (germline): SGHAT, FQNNGV. Between the trimmed V and J ends, which lost 5 bases and 3 bases, there was a span of 20 bases. This CDR3 region has 16 residues. The full variable domain, completed using reference TRBV11-2 and TRBJ2-7, is EAGVAQSPRYKIIEKRQSVAFWCNPISGHATLYWYQQILGQGPKLLIQFQNNGVVDDSQLPKDRFSAERLKGVDSTLKIQPAKLEDSAVYLCASSRSDTSGNYEQYFGPGTRLTVT.